Given below is one T cell receptor (beta chain) in context. As yet, its antigen is unknown. The data stem from a study of T cell therapy after organ transplantation. Looking at the study overall: T cells were expanded about 14 days with 30 CMV class I/II epitopes. Overall study results and limits: Post-therapy reconstitution appeared to include transferred and endogenous clonotypes. Minimal repertoire change after therapy followed marked pretherapy expansions in nonresponders.

The table came from immunoSEQ multiplex PCR; TCRdb's copy has only in-frame clones and leaves some out. The sample lists a few thousand clones; roughly 79% were seen once. The clonotype was recovered from a human patient who had received a solid organ transplant and had CMV disease. The sequencing used CD8+ T cells from blood, collected before autologous CMV-specific T cell therapy.

CDR3 sequence (DNA): TGTGCCAGCAGCCTCGACTACAACAATGAGCAGTTCTTC. Translation: CASSLDYNNEQFF. V and J are TRBV7-9 and TRBJ2-1, with D perhaps matching TRBD2 (5 bases). CDR3 length: 13 amino acids. V shed 5 bases and J shed 5 bases, with 10 bases lying between them. Germline loops: CDR1 SEHNR, CDR2 FQNEAQ (reference sequence).